The 26 T cell receptor beta chains listed next were all sequenced from one sample in a study of blood T cell repertoires in COVID-19. The method was immunoSEQ multiplex PCR; TCRdb's version includes in-frame clones alone and lacks a portion of them. The sample consists of 130,000 to 150,000 clones, 87% of them appearing once. The sequencing sample was made of peripheral blood. The receptor set was obtained from a woman in her thirties or forties with acute or convalescent COVID-19.

This clone was seen once. J is TRBJ2-3 and V is TRBV9; TRBD1 matches at 10 bases. The V and J ends lost 4 bases and 0 bases, in that order; junction bases with no gene match: 5. The CDR3 contains 16 residues. The germline gives CDR1 SGDLS, CDR2 YYNGEE. In nucleotides, the CDR3 is TGTGCCAGCAGCAGACGGGACAGGGGAAGCACAGATACGCAGTATTTT. Amino acids: CASSRRDRGSTDTQYF.

This chain joins TRBV4-3 and TRBJ1-2; 8 nucleotides agree with TRBD1. Germline CDR1 reads LGHNA; CDR2 reads YSLEER. Germline trimming cut 0 bases from V and 4 bases from J; bases unmatched to any gene: 13. This CDR3 spans 18 amino acids. The CDR3 spells CASSQDASGTGFPYGYTF. The CDR3 DNA follows: TGCGCCAGCAGCCAAGATGCCTCCGGGACAGGATTCCCCTATGGCTACACCTTC.

V usage is TRBV7-2 and J usage is TRBJ2-5; 7 bases match TRBD2. The CDR3 runs to 14 residues. V lost 2 bases to trimming and J lost 5 bases; unmatched junction nucleotides: 5. Germline assignment: CDR1 SGHTA and CDR2 FQGNSA. CDR3 bases: TGTGCCAGCAGCTTAATTAGCGGGTTGGAGACCCAGTACTTC. Its protein product is CASSLISGLETQYF. Full variable domain (missing parts from reference TRBV7-2 and TRBJ2-5): GAGVSQSPSNKVTEKGKDVELRCDPISGHTALYWYRQSLGQGLEFLIYFQGNSAPDKSGLPSDRFSAERTGGSVSTLTIQRTQQEDSAVYLCASSLISGLETQYFGPGTRLLVL.

This chain uses TRBV3-1 (or the pseudogene TRBV3-2) with TRBJ1-2, with a weak D call TRBD1 (5 bases). V lost 0 bases and J lost 2, with 10 bases in between. This CDR3 contains 15 residues. CDR1 and CDR2 (germline): LGHDT, YNNKEL (reference sequence). CDR3 in amino acids: CASSQDSRVNYGYTF. The CDR3 DNA sequence: TGTGCCAGCAGCCAAGACTCCAGGGTAAACTATGGCTACACCTTC.

This sequence joins TRBV5-1 and TRBJ1-1, with D unclear. The CDR3 extends over 15 amino acids. Per the germline V gene, CDR1 is SGHRS and CDR2 is YFSETQ. V was clipped by 4 bases and J by 2 bases, with 15 bases between them. In DNA, the CDR3 is TGCGCCAGCAGCGGGCTGAGGACGGGAAACACTGAAGCTTTCTTT. Protein product: CASSGLRTGNTEAFF.

This clone was picked up one time. V gene TRBV4-3 combines with J gene TRBJ2-3; 8 bases align to TRBD2. This CDR3 comprises 16 residues. The V segment lost 1 base and the J segment 0 bases; nucleotides outside the gene matches: 3. CDR1 and CDR2 from the germline V gene are LGHNA and YSLEER. CDR3 coding DNA: TGCGCCAGCAGCCAAGGACTAGCGCTTAGCACAGATACGCAGTATTTT. It yields the protein CASSQGLALSTDTQYF.

The chain has TRBV6-1 and TRBJ1-2; 9 nucleotides line up with TRBD1. Germline CDR1 MNHNS, CDR2 SASEGT. Trimming cost V 3 bases and J 7 bases; bases outside gene matches: 3. CDR3 length equals 13 residues. CDR3 region: CASSDGTGTGYTF. In nucleotides, the CDR3 is TGTGCCAGCAGTGATGGGACAGGGACTGGCTACACCTTC.

V gene TRBV28 combines with J gene TRBJ2-7, with 8 bases lining up with TRBD1. J was trimmed by 5 bases and V by 6 bases; bases with no gene match: 6. The germline V gene encodes CDR1 MDHEN and CDR2 SYDVKM. The CDR3 has 13 amino acids. The CDR3 nucleotides read TGTGCCAGCAGCCGGACAGGGTACGACGAGCAGTACTTC. Protein: CASSRTGYDEQYF.

The V gene is TRBV23-1, the J gene TRBJ1-2; D uncertain. TRBV23-1 is noted as an ORF with a role that remains uncertain. V was cut by 1 base and J by 1 base, with 10 bases left in between. The CDR3 has 15 residues. The CDR3 DNA reads as TGCGCCAGCAGTCAATTAGATAGCATTAACTATGGCTACACCTTC. Residues: CASSQLDSINYGYTF.

In this sample, this clone turned up once. CDR3 DNA: TGTGCCAGCAGTTTGACAGGATTGAACACTGAAGCTTTCTTT. Protein: CASSLTGLNTEAFF. The chain links TRBV5-5 to TRBJ1-1; TRBD1 is a possible D gene (6 bases). CDR3 length: 14 amino acids. V lost 5 bases and J lost 0, with 11 bases in between. In germline, CDR1 is SGHKS, CDR2 YYEKEE (reference sequence).

The rearrangement joins TRBV5-6 to TRBJ2-5, with a tentative D call TRBD2 (5 bases). CDR1 SGHDT and CDR2 YYEEEE come from the germline V gene. The germline V and J ends were trimmed by 4 bases and 5 bases, with 15 bases remaining between them. The CDR3 loop spans 14 amino acids. CDR3 in amino acids: CASSPPGSRETQYF. In DNA, the CDR3 is TGTGCCAGCAGCCCCCCGGGGTCAAGGGAGACCCAGTACTTC.

This chain joins TRBV9 and TRBJ1-1; 8 bases align to TRBD1. The V gene end was trimmed by 4 bases and the J gene end by 0 bases; junction bases not matched to a gene: 14. The CDR3 has 18 residues. CDR1 is SGDLS, CDR2 YYNGEE, per germline. DNA for the CDR3: TGTGCCAGCAGCAACCCTTCCGGGACAGGCTACATGAACACTGAAGCTTTCTTT. Translating it yields CASSNPSGTGYMNTEAFF.

The J gene is TRBJ1-1, the V gene TRBV6-5, with 8 bases matching TRBD1. The CDR3 runs to 14 residues. V gave up 5 bases and J gave up 1 base; unmatched junction bases: 3. CDR1 and CDR2 from the germline V gene are MNHEY and SVGAGI. The DNA for the CDR3 is TGTGCCAGCAGTCGACAGGGGACGAACACTGAAGCTTTCTTT. It encodes CASSRQGTNTEAFF.

This sequence joins TRBV30 and TRBJ1-2; 7 bases match TRBD1. CDR3 length equals 13 residues. CDR1 and CDR2 (germline): GTSNPN, SVGIG (reference sequence). The junction had 4 bases not matched to a gene; V was cut back by 2 bases and J by 4 bases. This CDR3 is CAWSPGGRYGYTF. CDR3 in DNA: TGTGCCTGGAGTCCAGGGGGTCGCTATGGCTACACCTTC.

The chain is built from TRBV6-2 or TRBV6-3 and TRBJ1-5, with a tentative D call TRBD1 (6 bases). CDR1 is MNHEY, CDR2 SVGEGT, per germline. V dropped 5 bases and J dropped 1 base, with 12 bases sitting between them. There are 15 residues in the CDR3. This CDR3 is CASSLTGTSNQPQHF. The CDR3 DNA reads as TGTGCCAGCAGTCTAACAGGGACGAGCAATCAGCCCCAGCATTTT.

V and J are TRBV5-6 and TRBJ2-5; 9 bases are a match to TRBD2. With V trimmed by 0 bases and J by 3 bases, 15 bases remained unmatched. This CDR3 is built from 19 residues. In germline, CDR1 is SGHDT, CDR2 YYEEEE. CDR3: CASSLAEAGGLLDKETQYF. The CDR3 DNA sequence: TGTGCCAGCAGCTTGGCGGAGGCGGGGGGGCTTCTAGACAAAGAGACCCAGTACTTC.

V usage is TRBV28 and J usage is TRBJ1-5; the D is unclear. CDR3 size: 14 residues. The V end lost 1 base, the J end lost 6 bases, and 10 bases lay between the germline ends. CDR1 and CDR2 from the germline V gene are MDHEN and SYDVKM. The CDR3 sequence: CASSLYPRGQPQHF. In DNA form, the CDR3 reads TGTGCCAGCAGTTTATACCCAAGAGGTCAGCCCCAGCATTTT.

The chain combines TRBV5-1 with TRBJ2-3, with 7 bases that match TRBD2. The ends lost 0 bases at V and 6 bases at J; junction bases unmatched: 7. Germline CDR1 is SGHRS and CDR2 is YFSETQ. This CDR3 is 15 amino acids long. This CDR3 is CASSLGDYPKDTQYF. Here the CDR3 DNA reads TGCGCCAGCAGCTTGGGGGACTACCCCAAGGATACGCAGTATTTT.

The chain carries TRBV6-5 and TRBJ2-7; tentatively, D is TRBD2 (5 bases). Trimming removed 2 bases from V and 3 bases from J, with 14 bases in between. The germline V gene has CDR1 MNHEY and CDR2 SVGAGI. The CDR3 contains 15 residues. CDR3 bases: TGTGCCAGCAGTTACACGCCGCCGGGATTCTACGAGCAGTACTTC. Translated: CASSYTPPGFYEQYF.

This clone has a single count. The chain uses TRBV29-1 and TRBJ2-5; TRBD1 matches at 8 bases. After removal of 3 bases from V and 6 bases from J, the junction contained 9 bases not matched to a gene. CDR1 is SQVTM, CDR2 ANQGSEA, per germline. This CDR3 spans 14 amino acids. In nucleotides, the CDR3 is TGCAGCGTTGATGGGGCAGGGGGCGGGAAGACCCAGTACTTC. It yields the protein CSVDGAGGGKTQYF. Full variable domain (missing parts from reference TRBV29-1 and TRBJ2-5): SAVISQKPSRDICQRGTSLTIQCQVDSQVTMMFWYRQQPGQSLTLIATANQGSEATYESGFVIDKFPISRPNLTFSTLTVSNMSPEDSSIYLCSVDGAGGGKTQYFGPGTRLLVL.

The chain links TRBV27 to TRBJ1-3; no clear D gene. CDR1 and CDR2 from the germline V gene are MNHEY and SMNVEV (reference sequence). Deletions cut 7 bases from V and 0 bases from J, with 4 bases between. The CDR3 spans 12 residues. CDR3 in amino acids: CASISSGNTIYF. The DNA of the CDR3 is TGTGCCAGCATCAGCTCTGGAAACACCATATATTTT.

The chain recombines TRBV10-3 with TRBJ1-1, with D uncertain. The germline V and J ends were trimmed by 2 bases and 0 bases, with 10 bases remaining between them. This CDR3 is built from 15 residues. Germline CDR1 is ENHRY and CDR2 is SYGVKD. CDR3 amino acids: CAISEVGGLNTEAFF. The CDR3 coding sequence is TGTGCCATCAGTGAGGTCGGAGGGTTGAACACTGAAGCTTTCTTT.

This clone appeared once. The chain combines TRBV14 with TRBJ1-2; 10 nucleotides match TRBD1. Germline V gives CDR1 SGHDN, CDR2 FVKESK. Unmatched junction bases numbered 17, after V lost 3 bases and J lost 4 bases. CDR3 size: 19 residues. CDR3 amino acids: CASSQTPGQGLGGPYGYTF. As DNA, the CDR3 is TGTGCCAGCAGCCAGACCCCGGGACAGGGGTTAGGGGGACCCTATGGCTACACCTTC.

The genes are TRBV3-1 (or the pseudogene TRBV3-2) and TRBJ2-1; 8 nucleotides match TRBD2. The CDR3 is 15 amino acids. The J segment lost 3 bases and the V segment lost 4 bases, leaving 5 bases of the junction unmatched. Germline V CDR1 and CDR2: LGHDT, YNNKEL (reference sequence). The CDR3, as DNA: TGTGCCAGCAGCCTCGGAAGCGGGGGCTACAATGAGCAGTTCTTC. It is translated as CASSLGSGGYNEQFF.

This chain uses TRBV27 with TRBJ1-5; possibly TRBD1 for D (5 bases). V lost 6 bases and J 0 bases, leaving 12 bases between the germline ends. Germline assignment: CDR1 MNHEY and CDR2 SMNVEV (reference sequence). The length of the CDR3 is 15 residues. The CDR3 DNA reads as TGTGCCAGCAGAAGACAGCACCATAGCAATCAGCCCCAGCATTTT. Amino acid sequence: CASRRQHHSNQPQHF.

The chain uses TRBV20-1 and TRBJ1-1; D might be TRBD1 (5 bases). Germline CDR1 DFQATT, CDR2 SNEGSKA (reference sequence). There are 11 residues in the CDR3. CDR3 nucleotide sequence: TGCAGCGACAGTGGGAACACTGAAGCTTTCTTT. This translates into CSDSGNTEAFF.